Below, 21 T cell receptor beta chains from the same sample are listed, as sequenced in a study of T cell repertoires in cytomegalovirus infection. TCRdb itself ran the reads through MiXCR, one entry per CDR3 protein. The sample includes roughly 170,000 distinct CDR3 sequences, about 20% of them seen just once. The antigens these receptors bind are not known. Sample: CD8+ T cells from cultured PBMCs, taken from culture after CMV antigen stimulation. These receptors originate from a human donor in good health (CMV status not recorded). Some clones in this sample may be carry-over from other donors' samples.

The chain employs TRBV4-2 and TRBJ1-1; weak D call: TRBD1 (5 bases). CDR1 LGHNA and CDR2 YNFKEQ come from the germline V gene. The germline V and J ends were trimmed by 1 base and 1 base, with 13 bases remaining between them. This CDR3 comprises 16 residues. Written as DNA, the CDR3 is TGTGCCAGCAGCCAAGGGGGACGGGACCCGAACACTGAAGCTTTCTTT. Protein: CASSQGGRDPNTEAFF.

This chain uses TRBV14 with TRBJ1-6; the D is unclear. The CDR3 runs 14 residues. Per the germline V gene, CDR1 is SGHDN and CDR2 is FVKESK. Trimming stripped 0 bases from V and 5 bases from J, with 5 bases between. CDR3 sequence reads: CASSQDLDNSPLHF. In DNA form, the CDR3 reads TGTGCCAGCAGCCAAGATTTGGATAATTCACCCCTCCACTTT.

This clonotype was seen more than once but under ten times. V gene TRBV27 combines with J gene TRBJ2-2; 7 bases fit TRBD1. The CDR3 spans 15 residues. V was pared by 6 bases and J by 4 bases, with 8 bases of the junction left unmatched. Germline lookup yields CDR1 MNHEY and CDR2 SMNVEV (reference sequence). The CDR3 loop reads CASSEGQFVTGELFF. As DNA, the CDR3 is TGTGCCAGCAGCGAGGGACAGTTTGTCACCGGGGAGCTGTTTTTT.

The rearrangement uses TRBV27 and TRBJ1-2; D not certain. Looked up from germline, CDR1 is MNHEY and CDR2 is SMNVEV (reference sequence). The germline V and J ends were trimmed by 5 bases and 5 bases, with 18 bases remaining between them. CDR3 length: 15 residues. CDR3 amino acids: CASSPNRAARYGYTF. As DNA, the CDR3 is TGTGCCAGCAGTCCGAACCGAGCTGCTAGATATGGCTACACCTTC.

This clonotype has just a few counts. The chain joins TRBV7-9 to TRBJ2-2; TRBD1 might be the D (6 bases). This CDR3 spans 17 amino acids. The ends were cut back, 4 bases at V and 1 base at J, with 16 bases in the middle. Germline V gives CDR1 SEHNR, CDR2 FQNEAQ (reference sequence). CDR3 sequence: CASSSGGDIWNTGELFF. The CDR3 DNA reads TGTGCCAGCAGCTCCGGTGGGGACATCTGGAACACCGGGGAGCTGTTTTTT.

This clonotype was counted only a few times. This rearrangement joins TRBV20-1 to TRBJ1-3; TRBD1 is a possible D gene (5 bases). Trimming pared 1 base from V and 4 bases from J, leaving 14 bases between. Germline V gene lookup returns CDR1 DFQATT and CDR2 SNEGSKA (reference sequence). The CDR3 contains 15 residues. CDR3 protein: CSARAGGEIGNTIYF. The CDR3 bases are TGCAGTGCTAGAGCTGGGGGGGAGATAGGAAACACCATATATTTT.

V usage is TRBV7-2 and J usage is TRBJ1-3; 7 bases map to TRBD1. The CDR3 has 20 amino acids. The germline CDR1 and CDR2 sequences are SGHTA and FQGNSA. J was trimmed by 0 bases and V by 5 bases; bases with no gene match: 19. The CDR3 spells CASSPTGGTEPHYSGNTIYF. CDR3 DNA: TGTGCCAGCAGCCCCACGGGGGGGACAGAGCCACACTACTCTGGAAACACCATATATTTT.

The V gene is TRBV6-2 or TRBV6-3, the J gene TRBJ1-2, with D unclear. Per the germline V gene, CDR1 is MNHEY and CDR2 is SVGEGT. V was trimmed by 8 bases and J by 3 bases, leaving 13 bases between them. This CDR3 region has 13 residues. CDR3 residues: CASWTGLDYGYTF. The CDR3 DNA is TGTGCCAGCTGGACCGGGCTGGACTATGGCTACACCTTC.

The chain uses TRBV4-3 and TRBJ1-1; 7 nucleotides agree with TRBD1. This CDR3 is built from 17 residues. V lost 3 bases and J lost 0; bases outside the gene matches: 10. Germline loops: CDR1 LGHNA, CDR2 YSLEER. The CDR3 region has the DNA TGCGCCAGCAGCCAGGGAAGACAGGGATTAATGAACACTGAAGCTTTCTTT. Protein sequence: CASSQGRQGLMNTEAFF.

Many counts were recorded for this clonotype. This sequence joins TRBV4-1 and TRBJ1-2; D is unclear. This CDR3 region has 15 residues. Trimming cost V 0 bases and J 3 bases, with 11 bases left between them. Germline V CDR1 and CDR2: MGHRA, YSYEKL. The CDR3 protein is CASSQDPGSDYGYTF. In DNA form, the CDR3 reads TGCGCCAGCAGCCAAGACCCTGGGTCTGACTATGGCTACACCTTC.

The chain uses TRBV27 and TRBJ2-7; D possibly corresponds to TRBD1 (7 bases). CDR1 and CDR2 (germline): MNHEY, SMNVEV (reference sequence). Trimming took off 6 bases at V and 6 bases at J, with 12 bases between the two ends. This CDR3 is 12 amino acids long. The CDR3 sequence: CASSPQGGEQYF. CDR3 bases: TGTGCCAGCAGCCCTCAGGGGGGCGAGCAGTACTTC.

The V call is TRBV27, the J call TRBJ2-7, with D unclear. The germline gives CDR1 MNHEY, CDR2 SMNVEV (reference sequence). The CDR3 has 13 residues. Between the trimmed V and J ends, which lost 8 bases and 0 bases, there was a span of 11 bases. The CDR3 region is CASSILGSYEQYF. In DNA, the CDR3 is TGTGCCAGCTCGATTTTGGGCTCCTACGAGCAGTACTTC.

The genes are TRBV6-6 and TRBJ1-5, with 9 bases identical to TRBD1. After removal of 5 bases from V and 4 bases from J, the junction contained 6 bases not matched to a gene. This CDR3 is built from 15 residues. CDR1 is MNHNY, CDR2 SVGAGI, per germline (reference sequence). The CDR3 region has the DNA TGTGCCAGCAGTGATCTTGGGACAGGGAATCAGCCCCAGCATTTT. Translated, it gives CASSDLGTGNQPQHF.

In this sample, this clonotype turned up a few times. Here the CDR3 DNA reads TGTGCCAGCATTAACCTGGGTCAGGGGTTGGCCGGGGAGCTGTTTTTT. Amino acid sequence: CASINLGQGLAGELFF. The rearrangement uses TRBV12-3 or TRBV12-4 and TRBJ2-2; TRBD1 is a possible D gene (6 bases). This CDR3 contains 16 residues. The ends were cut back, 7 bases at V and 6 bases at J, with 21 bases in the middle.

This chain connects TRBV4-3 to TRBJ1-4; weak D call: TRBD1 (6 bases). The V end was cut by 0 bases, the J end by 8 bases, with 16 bases between. CDR1 is LGHNA and CDR2 is YSLEER in the germline V gene. The CDR3 length is 16 residues. This chain's CDR3 is CASSQEKGGLSEKLFF. CDR3 in DNA: TGCGCCAGCAGCCAAGAAAAGGGGGGTTTAAGCGAAAAACTGTTTTTT.

At least ten counts were recorded for this clonotype. The chain joins TRBV6-2 or TRBV6-3 to TRBJ1-5; no clear D gene. Germline V lookup: CDR1 MNHEY, CDR2 SVGEGT. V gave up 5 bases and J gave up 6 bases, with 11 bases separating them. The CDR3 has 13 residues. This chain's CDR3 is CASSPRAPQPQHF. The DNA of the CDR3 is TGTGCCAGCAGTCCCCGGGCGCCTCAGCCCCAGCATTTT.

This clonotype was counted only a few times. V and J are TRBV7-9 and TRBJ1-1; a possible D gene is TRBD1 (6 bases). The V gene's germline CDR1 is SEHNR and CDR2 FQNEAQ (reference sequence). V gave up 5 bases and J gave up 3 bases, with 10 bases separating them. CDR3 size: 13 residues. CDR3 DNA: TGTGCCAGCAGCGGGGGGCAGGACACTGAAGCTTTCTTT. This gives the protein CASSGGQDTEAFF.

The chain couples TRBV7-8 to TRBJ2-5; TRBD2 matches at 10 bases. The germline CDR1 and CDR2 sequences are SGHVS and FQNEAQ. V was pared by 2 bases and J by 5 bases, with 8 bases of the junction left unmatched. The CDR3 loop spans 16 amino acids. The CDR3 here is CASSLRRAGGMETQYF. The CDR3 DNA sequence: TGTGCCAGCAGCTTAAGGAGAGCGGGGGGGATGGAGACCCAGTACTTC. The variable domain in full, completed from reference TRBV7-8 and TRBJ2-5, reads GAGVSQSPRYKVAKRGQDVALRCDPISGHVSLFWYQQALGQGPEFLTYFQNEAQLDKSGLPSDRFFAERPEGSVSTLKIQRTQQEDSAVYLCASSLRRAGGMETQYFGPGTRLLVL.

The chain joins TRBV6-6 to TRBJ2-1; TRBD2 agrees at 16 bases. The CDR3 extends over 16 amino acids. With V trimmed by 6 bases and J by 7 bases, 6 bases remained unmatched. CDR1 and CDR2 (germline): MNHNY, SVGAGI (reference sequence). The CDR3 DNA follows: TGTGCCAGCAGCCCTAGGGGACTAGCGGGGGGGAATGAGCAGTTCTTC. This gives the protein CASSPRGLAGGNEQFF.

This rearrangement joins TRBV19 to TRBJ1-5, with 8 bases lining up with TRBD1. In germline, CDR1 is LNHDA, CDR2 SQIVND (reference sequence). The trim removed 5 bases at V and 6 bases at J, leaving 9 bases unmatched. The CDR3 runs 15 residues. The CDR3 loop reads CASSPRQGSAQPQHF. CDR3 nucleotide sequence: TGTGCCAGTAGTCCGCGACAGGGGTCGGCTCAGCCCCAGCATTTT.

The chain employs TRBV14 and TRBJ2-6; 7 bases fit TRBD1. The germline CDR1 and CDR2 sequences are SGHDN and FVKESK. V was pared by 1 base and J by 0 bases, with 6 bases of the junction left unmatched. The CDR3 runs 18 residues. CDR3 sequence: CASSQGWDRSSGANVLTF. The CDR3 bases are TGTGCCAGCAGCCAAGGTTGGGACAGAAGCTCTGGGGCCAACGTCCTGACTTTC.